The next 27 T cell receptor beta chains were all read from a single sample in a study of T cells after yellow fever vaccination. TCRdb re-called the 5' RACE reads with MiXCR, one entry per CDR3 protein. The sample holds a few hundred thousand distinct CDR3 sequences, roughly 10% seen once. The source material was PBMCs, sampled on the day of the first yellow fever vaccination. These receptors were taken from a man aged 18 to 30 who received the YFV17D yellow fever vaccine.

This clonotype was picked up many times. The CDR3: CSVSRGRGTDTQYF. Written as DNA, the CDR3 is TGCAGCGTTTCAAGGGGGAGGGGCACAGATACGCAGTATTTT. The rearrangement uses TRBV29-1 and TRBJ2-3, with TRBD2 as a possible D gene (7 bases). The CDR3 totals 14 residues. V lost 5 bases and J lost 1, with 13 bases in between. The germline CDR1 and CDR2 sequences are SQVTM and ANQGSEA.

This clonotype was counted only a few times. Mismatch with germline at one junction end may stem from a read error. The chain employs TRBV7-7 and TRBJ2-3, with D maybe TRBD2 (6 bases). The CDR3 is made up of 13 amino acids. Germline V gene sequence: CDR1 SSHAT, CDR2 FNYEAQ (reference sequence). Here the CDR3 DNA reads TGTGCTAGCAGTAAGACTAGTAAGGATACGCAGTATTTT. This sequence encodes CASSKTSKDTQYF.

This chain links TRBV3-1 with TRBJ1-1, with 7 bases fitting TRBD1. Germline V gene sequence: CDR1 LGHDT, CDR2 YNNKEL (reference sequence). J lost 5 bases, V lost 5 bases, and 11 bases had no gene match. This CDR3 region has 15 residues. CDR3 coding DNA: TGTGCCAGCAGCTCGGGGCCGACAGGGAGGACTGAAGCTTTCTTT. This gives the protein CASSSGPTGRTEAFF.

This clonotype turned up a few times. J is TRBJ1-5 and V is TRBV20-1; D possibly corresponds to TRBD1 (5 bases). Trimming cost V 3 bases and J 5 bases, with 11 bases left between them. The CDR3 contains 13 residues. Germline lookup yields CDR1 DFQATT and CDR2 SNEGSKA (reference sequence). This chain's CDR3 is CSARGPQHQPQHF. CDR3 DNA: TGCAGTGCTAGGGGGCCCCAGCATCAGCCCCAGCATTTT.

This clonotype has a handful of counts. The genes are TRBV6-5 and TRBJ2-3; possibly TRBD1 or TRBD2 for D (6 bases each). The CDR3 is made up of 16 amino acids. Germline CDR1 and CDR2: MNHEY and SVGAGI. V lost 0 bases and J lost 3, with 13 bases in between. For the CDR3, the DNA is TGTGCCAGCAGTTACTCGAGTGGGGGGCGAACAGATACGCAGTATTTT. Encoded protein: CASSYSSGGRTDTQYF.

The chain combines TRBV6-5 with TRBJ2-1; possible D gene TRBD1, 6 bases. The V and J ends lost 5 bases and 12 bases respectively, with 17 bases between them. Germline V lookup: CDR1 MNHEY, CDR2 SVGAGI. The CDR3 loop spans 13 amino acids. The CDR3 loop is CASSLAGARGQFF. The CDR3, as DNA: TGTGCCAGCAGTCTCGCCGGGGCCAGGGGGCAGTTCTTC.

This clonotype was detected a few times. The gene calls are TRBV7-2 and TRBJ2-5; possibly TRBD1 for D (6 bases). The germline V gene has CDR1 SGHTA and CDR2 FQGNSA. V was trimmed by 5 bases and J by 6 bases, leaving 10 bases between them. The CDR3 has 12 residues. The CDR3 protein is CASSRDTQTQYF. The CDR3 DNA sequence: TGTGCCAGCAGCCGGGACACTCAGACCCAGTACTTC.

This clonotype was counted at least ten times. The chain links TRBV12-3 or TRBV12-4 to TRBJ2-3; D gene uncertain. Trimming left V 5 bases short and J 7 bases short, with 22 bases between. The CDR3 is made up of 16 amino acids. The CDR3 nucleotides are TGTGCCAGCAGTCCTTTCGGTCCTCCCGGAATCAATACGCAGTATTTT. It translates to CASSPFGPPGINTQYF.

The chain carries TRBV7-2 and TRBJ1-2; maybe TRBD1 (5 bases). From germline, CDR1 is SGHTA and CDR2 FQGNSA. V was clipped by 10 bases and J by 8 bases, with 17 bases between them. CDR3 size: 12 residues. CDR3 region: CATHSRGAGYTF. CDR3 nucleotide sequence: TGTGCCACCCACAGTCGGGGCGCGGGCTACACCTTC.

This clonotype showed up just a few times. The J gene is TRBJ1-4, the V gene TRBV7-2; D is unclear. Looked up from germline, CDR1 is SGHTA and CDR2 is FQGNSA. The CDR3 loop spans 14 amino acids. V shed 5 bases and J shed 0 bases, with 7 bases lying between them. Here the CDR3 DNA reads TGTGCCAGCAGCACACTTGCAACTAATGAAAAACTGTTTTTT. Encoded protein: CASSTLATNEKLFF. Using reference TRBV7-2 and TRBJ1-4 for the parts outside the CDR3, the full variable domain is GAGVSQSPSNKVTEKGKDVELRCDPISGHTALYWYRQSLGQGLEFLIYFQGNSAPDKSGLPSDRFSAERTGGSVSTLTIQRTQQEDSAVYLCASSTLATNEKLFFGSGTQLSVL.

This clonotype was seen a handful of times. The chain carries TRBV9 and TRBJ2-3; maybe TRBD2 (5 bases). The CDR3 is 15 amino acids. Trimming stripped 5 bases from V and 6 bases from J, with 19 bases between. Germline values: CDR1 SGDLS, CDR2 YYNGEE. The chain's CDR3 is CASSGGMLAPDTQYF. CDR3 DNA sequence: TGTGCCAGCAGTGGAGGCATGCTAGCCCCCGATACGCAGTATTTT.

CDR3 nucleotide sequence: TGTGCCTGGAGCGATACAGGGCCCGGGGAGCTGTTTTTT. This translates into CAWSDTGPGELFF. This chain links TRBV30 with TRBJ2-2, with D possibly being TRBD1 (6 bases). Looked up from germline, CDR1 is GTSNPN and CDR2 is SVGIG (reference sequence). V was trimmed by 3 bases and J by 6 bases, leaving 11 bases between them. The CDR3 has 13 amino acids.

This clonotype was observed a handful of times. The J gene is TRBJ2-2, the V gene TRBV11-2; tentatively, D is TRBD2 (6 bases). Germline assignment: CDR1 SGHAT and CDR2 FQNNGV. This CDR3 contains 15 residues. With 5 bases removed from V and 0 bases from J, the gap between germline ends came to 10 bases. Written as DNA, the CDR3 is TGTGCCAGCAGCCCGCGACTAGCGAACACCGGGGAGCTGTTTTTT. Residues: CASSPRLANTGELFF.

The chain couples TRBV12-3 or TRBV12-4 to TRBJ1-2; D gene uncertain. The CDR3 loop spans 13 amino acids. V lost 5 bases and J 6 bases, leaving 13 bases between the germline ends. In DNA form, the CDR3 reads TGTGCCAGCAGTGGCCAGCCCCTAAATGGCTACACCTTC. It codes for CASSGQPLNGYTF.

This rearrangement joins TRBV27 to TRBJ1-4; a possible D gene is TRBD1 (6 bases). Trimming removed 5 bases at V and 7 bases at J, with 11 bases between. Germline values: CDR1 MNHEY, CDR2 SMNVEV (reference sequence). The CDR3 runs 13 residues. This chain's CDR3 is CASSRSRGEKLFF. CDR3 nucleotides: TGTGCCAGCAGTAGATCCAGGGGTGAAAAACTGTTTTTT.

A few counts support this clonotype. The V and J genes are TRBV2 and TRBJ1-4; TRBD1 might be the D (5 bases). Germline V gives CDR1 SNHLY, CDR2 FYNNEI. V was trimmed by 10 bases and J by 8 bases, leaving 23 bases between them. The CDR3 is 15 residues long. The CDR3 spells CANKSPQGEGEKLFF. The CDR3 DNA reads TGTGCCAACAAATCCCCCCAAGGGGAAGGGGAAAAACTGTTTTTT.

This clonotype was recorded a few times. This could be a read error, since a much larger clone is one nucleotide away. This rearrangement joins TRBV3-1 to TRBJ2-1; weak D call: TRBD1 (5 bases). Germline V gene lookup returns CDR1 LGHDT and CDR2 YNNKEL (reference sequence). CDR3 length: 15 residues. Written as DNA, the CDR3 is TGTGCCACCAGCCAAGTACAGGTGTCCTACAATGAGCAGTTCTTC. The encoded protein is CATSQVQVSYNEQFF.

This clonotype occurred many times. The chain couples TRBV20-1 to TRBJ2-1; tentative D call: TRBD2 (5 bases). With 3 bases removed from V and 12 bases from J, the gap between germline ends came to 18 bases. CDR3 size: 13 residues. Germline V gives CDR1 DFQATT, CDR2 SNEGSKA (reference sequence). The CDR3 region is CSARGQAGGWQFF. In DNA form, the CDR3 reads TGCAGTGCTAGGGGTCAGGCGGGCGGGTGGCAGTTCTTC.

This chain joins TRBV29-1 and TRBJ1-2; 7 bases are shared with TRBD1. V was clipped by 6 bases and J by 2 bases; unmatched bases: 9. In germline, CDR1 is SQVTM, CDR2 ANQGSEA. This CDR3 comprises 14 residues. DNA of the CDR3: TGCAGCGTCGCCCAGAAACAGGGGAACTATGGCTACACCTTC. The encoded protein is CSVAQKQGNYGYTF.

This clonotype was found many times. The chain couples TRBV15 to TRBJ2-7, with 8 bases that match TRBD1. Looked up from germline, CDR1 is LNHNV and CDR2 is YYDKDF (reference sequence). There are 17 residues in the CDR3. V was clipped by 0 bases and J by 2 bases; unmatched bases: 9. CDR3 residues: CATSREFGTGMAYEQYF. CDR3 bases: TGTGCCACCAGCAGAGAATTTGGGACAGGCATGGCCTACGAGCAGTACTTC.

The chain employs TRBV18 and TRBJ1-5; a weak D match, TRBD1 (5 bases). The CDR3 totals 14 residues. Trimming took 1 base from V and 9 from J, leaving 13 bases between them. The germline CDR1 and CDR2 sequences are KGHSH and LQKENI. CDR3 loop: CASSPRGSEAPQHF. CDR3 nucleotides: TGTGCCAGCTCACCACGGGGGTCGGAGGCGCCCCAGCATTTT.

This chain links TRBV5-6 with TRBJ2-3; either TRBD1 or TRBD2 may fit D (5 bases each). Germline loops: CDR1 SGHDT, CDR2 YYEEEE. Trimming removed 3 bases from V and 0 bases from J, with 17 bases in between. The CDR3 spans 17 residues. CDR3 bases: TGTGCCAGCAGCTGGGGGACGGGGCTAATTAGCACAGATACGCAGTATTTT. It specifies CASSWGTGLISTDTQYF.

The chain is built from TRBV5-4 and TRBJ1-6, with D hard to call. V lost 5 bases to trimming and J lost 6 bases, with 9 bases between them. The CDR3 has 13 residues. In germline, CDR1 is SGHNT, CDR2 YYREEE (reference sequence). Here the CDR3 DNA reads TGTGCCAGCAGTTTAGGATTTAATTCACCCCTCCACTTT. It encodes CASSLGFNSPLHF.

This clonotype was observed a few times. CDR3 in amino acids: CASSLLSYEQYF. CDR3 in DNA: TGTGCCAGCAGCTTACTCTCCTACGAGCAGTACTTC. The chain recombines TRBV5-5 with TRBJ2-7; D call uncertain. Trimming took 2 bases from V and 0 from J, leaving 3 bases between them. CDR1 is SGHKS and CDR2 is YYEKEE in the germline V gene (reference sequence). This CDR3 is 12 amino acids long.

The chain carries TRBV30 and TRBJ2-7; possibly TRBD1 or TRBD2 for D (6 bases each). The V end was cut by 2 bases, the J end by 2 bases, with 13 bases between. The germline gives CDR1 GTSNPN, CDR2 SVGIG (reference sequence). This CDR3 contains 14 residues. The CDR3, as DNA: TGTGCCTGGAGTCTCATAGGGGGGCCCTACGAGCAGTACTTC. It yields the protein CAWSLIGGPYEQYF. The variable domain in full, with the rest retrieved from reference TRBV30 and TRBJ2-7, is SQTIHQWPATLVQPVGSPLSLECTVEGTSNPNLYWYRQAAGRGLQLLFYSVGIGQISSEVPQNLSASRPQDRQFILSSKKLLLSDSGFYLCAWSLIGGPYEQYFGPGTRLTVT.

This clonotype was observed at least ten times. This rearrangement joins TRBV3-1 to TRBJ2-3, with 11 positions matching TRBD2. V gave up 6 bases and J gave up 5 bases; unmatched junction bases: 10. Looked up from germline, CDR1 is LGHDT and CDR2 is YNNKEL (reference sequence). CDR3 length: 16 residues. CDR3 coding DNA: TGTGCCAGCAGTCAATTTAGCGGGGGGGGTAAAGATACGCAGTATTTT. Translated, it gives CASSQFSGGGKDTQYF.

The chain couples TRBV7-9 to TRBJ1-2; TRBD1 is a possible D gene (5 bases). Germline V CDR1 and CDR2: SEHNR, FQNEAQ (reference sequence). Deletions cut 2 bases from V and 4 bases from J, with 14 bases between. The CDR3 spans 15 residues. CDR3: CASSLQPGTAYGYTF. The CDR3, as DNA: TGTGCCAGCAGCTTACAGCCAGGGACTGCCTATGGCTACACCTTC.